This T cell receptor (beta chain) was sequenced for a study of blood T cell repertoires in COVID-19. Trimming left V 6 bases short and J 2 bases short, with 19 bases between. Germline V gene sequence: CDR1 SNHLY, CDR2 FYNNEI. CDR3 length equals 16 residues. Data came from immunoSEQ multiplex PCR; TCRdb stores just in-frame clones and leaves some out. The data contain under 250,000 clones, 80% to 85% of them singletons. The sequenced sample consisted of peripheral blood. The V gene is TRBV2, the J gene TRBJ2-5, with D possibly being TRBD2 (7 bases). This TCR derives from a woman aged 55-70 years with acute or convalescent COVID-19. The CDR3 bases are TGTGCCAGCAGGGCTTGGGGGCGGGGGACACAAGAGACCCAGTACTTC. Translated, it gives CASRAWGRGTQETQYF.